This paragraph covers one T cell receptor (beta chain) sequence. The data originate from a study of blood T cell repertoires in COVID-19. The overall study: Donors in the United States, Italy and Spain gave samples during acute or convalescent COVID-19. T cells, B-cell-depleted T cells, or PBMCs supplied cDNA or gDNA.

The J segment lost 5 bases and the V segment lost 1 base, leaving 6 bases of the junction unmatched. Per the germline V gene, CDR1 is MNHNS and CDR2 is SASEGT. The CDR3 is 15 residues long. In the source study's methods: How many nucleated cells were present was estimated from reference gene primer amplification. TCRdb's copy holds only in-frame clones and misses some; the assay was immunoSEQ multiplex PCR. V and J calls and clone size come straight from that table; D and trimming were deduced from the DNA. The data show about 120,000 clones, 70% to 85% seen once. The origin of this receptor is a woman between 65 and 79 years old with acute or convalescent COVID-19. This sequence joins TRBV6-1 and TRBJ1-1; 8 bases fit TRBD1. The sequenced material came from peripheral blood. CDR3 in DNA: TGTGCCAGCAGTGAAGGGGCGGGACAGGAGACTGAAGCTTTCTTT. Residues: CASSEGAGQETEAFF.